These 9 T cell receptor beta chains share one sample of origin, sequenced in a study of blood T cells in healthy people across ages. The use of a sample-barcoded 5' primer and a J-beta primer mix characterized a second PCR of roughly 6 to 11 cycles. TCRdb itself ran the 5' RACE reads through MiXCR, one entry per CDR3 protein. The sample has just over 1 million distinct CDR3 sequences, over 35% seen once. The sequencing input was blood. These TCRs come from a woman between 55 and 75 years old in good health.

This clonotype was detected a few times. The J gene is TRBJ2-3, the V gene TRBV5-1; unclear D gene. Germline assignment: CDR1 SGHRS and CDR2 YFSETQ. The CDR3 has 14 amino acids. The ends were cut back, 4 bases at V and 6 bases at J, with 15 bases in the middle. The CDR3 loop reads CASSLGPVPDTQYF. Here the CDR3 DNA reads TGCGCCAGCAGCCTGGGCCCGGTTCCGGATACGCAGTATTTT.

A single count supports this clonotype. The chain uses TRBV11-2 and TRBJ1-6, with D perhaps TRBD1 (5 bases). CDR3 size: 14 residues. V was clipped by 3 bases and J by 7 bases, with 10 bases between them. The germline V gene has CDR1 SGHAT and CDR2 FQNNGV. The CDR3 nucleotides read TGTGCCAGCAGCTTGAGAGACAGAAATTCACCCCTCCACTTT. Its translation: CASSLRDRNSPLHF.

This clonotype showed up just once. This rearrangement joins TRBV27 to TRBJ1-5; maybe TRBD1 (5 bases). Germline assignment: CDR1 MNHEY and CDR2 SMNVEV (reference sequence). Trimming removed 7 bases from V and 3 bases from J, with 16 bases in between. The CDR3 covers 15 residues. Written as DNA, the CDR3 is TGTGCCAGCACCCCACTGGGGGGGTCCAATCAGCCCCAGCATTTT. As protein: CASTPLGGSNQPQHF.

This clonotype came up a few times. This chain uses TRBV7-6 with TRBJ2-5, with 12 bases aligning to TRBD2. The CDR3 is made up of 16 amino acids. From germline, CDR1 is SGHVS and CDR2 FNYEAQ. Trimming took 1 base from V and 4 from J; bases not matched to a gene: 4. The CDR3, as DNA: TGTGCCAGCAGCTTAGGTTTGGGACTAGCGGGAGAGACCCAGTACTTC. Amino acids: CASSLGLGLAGETQYF.

The chain links TRBV6-2 or TRBV6-3 to TRBJ2-1; a possible D gene is TRBD2 (6 bases). This CDR3 contains 18 residues. CDR1 is MNHEY and CDR2 is SVGEGT in the germline V gene. V was pared by 5 bases and J by 0 bases, with 20 bases between. CDR3 region: CASSAAIVSGVSYNEQFF. The CDR3 nucleotides read TGTGCCAGCAGTGCCGCCATTGTTAGCGGAGTCTCCTACAATGAGCAGTTCTTC.

The genes are TRBV5-1 and TRBJ2-1, with a possible D match to TRBD2 (7 bases). CDR1 is SGHRS and CDR2 is YFSETQ in the germline V gene. CDR3 size: 19 residues. Trimming cost V 4 bases and J 2 bases, with 25 bases left between them. CDR3 sequence reads: CASSVAGGRGAVPYNEQFF. Written as DNA, the CDR3 is TGCGCCAGCAGCGTGGCGGGCGGTCGGGGGGCCGTACCCTACAATGAGCAGTTCTTC.

The V gene is TRBV7-3, the J gene TRBJ2-1; 7 bases match TRBD2. CDR3 length: 14 residues. J lost 6 bases, V lost 5 bases, and 7 bases had no gene match. In germline, CDR1 is SGHTA, CDR2 FQGTGA. The DNA of the CDR3 is TGTGCCAGCAGCGTTTCGGGAGGAACCAATGAGCAGTTCTTC. This sequence encodes CASSVSGGTNEQFF.

This clonotype was seen only a few times. The J gene is TRBJ2-3, the V gene TRBV12-3 or TRBV12-4, with TRBD2 matching over 8 bases. The CDR3 has 16 residues. The V segment lost 7 bases and the J segment 3 bases; nucleotides outside the gene matches: 12. The CDR3 region is CASTKDLAGITDTQYF. CDR3 DNA sequence: TGTGCCAGCACCAAGGACTTAGCGGGGATTACAGATACGCAGTATTTT.

This clonotype came up a few times. The rearrangement links TRBV29-1 to TRBJ1-1; TRBD1 agrees at 11 bases. This CDR3 is 14 amino acids long. Germline V gene lookup returns CDR1 SQVTM and CDR2 ANQGSEA. With 7 bases clipped from V and 0 bases from J, the junction kept 4 bases outside the gene matches. The CDR3 bases are TGCAGCGCTGGGGACAGGGGGGTGAACACTGAAGCTTTCTTT. Protein product: CSAGDRGVNTEAFF.